This T cell receptor beta chain was sequenced in a study of CD8 T cells in ankylosing spondylitis. TCRdb re-analysed the 5' RACE reads in MiXCR, keeping a single row per CDR3 protein. In the table there are a few hundred thousand distinct CDR3 sequences, around 7.6% of which are singletons. Turning to this clonotype: What it binds is unknown.

Study-level findings and limits: For ankylosing spondylitis blood, a TCR beta motif of about eight highly homologous variants appeared characteristic. Significantly higher representation of disease-linked clones was reported for matched ankylosing spondylitis synovial fluid.

The length of the CDR3 is 13 residues. From germline, CDR1 is SGHVS and CDR2 FNYEAQ. With 5 bases clipped from V and 9 bases from J, the junction kept 9 bases outside the gene matches. This clonotype originated in a male donor with ankylosing spondylitis. Sequences were obtained from blood, either unsorted or a sorted T cell fraction (not recorded which). The chain couples TRBV7-6 to TRBJ1-1, with 7 bases matching TRBD1. As DNA, the CDR3 is TGTGCCAGCAGCCTCGGAGGGGGACAGAAAGCTTTCTTT. It encodes CASSLGGGQKAFF. Full variable domain (rest looked up from reference TRBV7-6 and TRBJ1-1): GAGVSQSPRYKVTKRGQDVALRCDPISGHVSLYWYRQALGQGPEFLTYFNYEAQQDKSGLPNDRFSAERPEGSISTLTIQRTEQRDSAMYRCASSLGGGQKAFFGQGTRLTVV.